This note documents a single T cell receptor (beta chain) sequence. No cognate antigen has been identified for it. Qualities for individual bases were not recorded, and no much larger clone is one base off. From its cysteine to its phenylalanine, the CDR3 spans 13 amino acids. The DNA shown is the 39-base CDR3, in frame from base 1. Trimming accounts for 3 bases at V and 5 bases at J, while the number of junction bases matched to no gene is 3. Taken from the germline V gene (reference sequence), the CDR1 and CDR2 loops are MNHEY and SMNVEV. The immunoSEQ Assay, a bias-controlled multiplex PCR, was used to amplify TCRbeta CDR3 regions from genomic DNA. As for the authors' bioinformatics: The number of nucleated cells in each sample was estimated from the amplification of reference gene primers within the assay. To quantify the absolute abundance of each unique TCRbeta CDR3 rearrangement, sequence reads were collapsed and filtered. For each sample, productive Simpson clonality was calculated by taking the square root of Simpson's diversity index across productive rearrangements. The table comes from immuneACCESS by way of TCRdb, which keeps in-frame sequences with V and J called. Part of the clones is missing from these tables; in studies checked, under half for an unresolved V gene and the rest for unknown reasons. V and J calls and clone size are as listed in that table; D and trimming were resolved from the DNA. The sample data list a few hundred thousand clones, and roughly 89% of these were observed just once. Clones ranked in the top ten supply 2.1% of the sample.

The sample is drawn from a study of blood T cell repertoires in COVID-19 (dated by TCRdb to between 2020 and 2021). About the study as a whole: Samples covering the acute and convalescent phases of COVID-19 were provided by collaborators in the United States, Italy and Spain. A de-identified subject ID, COVID-19 status, age in years and sex were almost always included in the sample metadata. A freely available public database, intended as a resource for researchers studying the immune response to SARS-CoV-2, is where the repertoires were released. Deeply sampled blood TCRbeta repertoires from subjects exposed to, actively infected with, or recovered from COVID-19 were included in the dataset. The samples were drawn from two sources: the first 160 participants of the ongoing ImmuneRACE study, and 1,254 subjects contributed by 6 global collaborators. The prospective study material was composed of cDNA or gDNA derived from T cells, B-cell-depleted T cells, or PBMCs. HLA class I and class II types, where available, came from metadata supplied by the sample provider rather than from assay-based typing. Overall results and qualifications from the work: How much clinical and demographic metadata was included differed by source and by participant, and the metadata was provided uncurated.

One collaborating source in Seattle enrolled patients during active infection and followed them longitudinally through the course of disease. The collaborating institutions used their own protocols to collect whole blood in K2EDTA tubes. For TCRbeta analysis, collaborators shipped samples in one of three forms: frozen whole blood, isolated PBMCs, or DNA extracted from either of those sample types. The chain was built from TRBV27 and TRBJ2-5, and TRBD2 matches 7 of the central bases. Sequenced: peripheral blood. This clonotype originated in a woman in her fifties or sixties with COVID-19, enrolled during active disease. The CDR3 sequence is CASSFWGGETQYF. Read as DNA, the sequence is TGTGCCAGCAGTTTTTGGGGGGGTGAGACCCAGTACTTC.